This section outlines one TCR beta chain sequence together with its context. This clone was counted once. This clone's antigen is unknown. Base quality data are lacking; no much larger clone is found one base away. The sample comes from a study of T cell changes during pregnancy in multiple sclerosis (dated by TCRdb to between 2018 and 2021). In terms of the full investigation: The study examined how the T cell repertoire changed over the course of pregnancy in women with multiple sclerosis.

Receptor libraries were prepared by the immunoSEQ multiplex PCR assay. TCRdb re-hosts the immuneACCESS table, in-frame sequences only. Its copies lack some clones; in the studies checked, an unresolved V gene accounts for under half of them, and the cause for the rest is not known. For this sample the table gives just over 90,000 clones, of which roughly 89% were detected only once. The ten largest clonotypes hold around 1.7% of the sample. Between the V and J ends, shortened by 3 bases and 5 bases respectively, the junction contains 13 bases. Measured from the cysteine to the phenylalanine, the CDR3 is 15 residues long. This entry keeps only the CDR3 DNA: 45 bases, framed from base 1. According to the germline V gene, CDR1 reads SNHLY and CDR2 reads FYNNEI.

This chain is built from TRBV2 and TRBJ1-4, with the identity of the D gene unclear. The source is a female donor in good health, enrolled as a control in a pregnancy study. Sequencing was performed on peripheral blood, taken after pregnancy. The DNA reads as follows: TGTGCCAGCAGTGATTTCACAGCCAAAAATGAAAAACTGTTTTTT. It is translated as CASSDFTAKNEKLFF.